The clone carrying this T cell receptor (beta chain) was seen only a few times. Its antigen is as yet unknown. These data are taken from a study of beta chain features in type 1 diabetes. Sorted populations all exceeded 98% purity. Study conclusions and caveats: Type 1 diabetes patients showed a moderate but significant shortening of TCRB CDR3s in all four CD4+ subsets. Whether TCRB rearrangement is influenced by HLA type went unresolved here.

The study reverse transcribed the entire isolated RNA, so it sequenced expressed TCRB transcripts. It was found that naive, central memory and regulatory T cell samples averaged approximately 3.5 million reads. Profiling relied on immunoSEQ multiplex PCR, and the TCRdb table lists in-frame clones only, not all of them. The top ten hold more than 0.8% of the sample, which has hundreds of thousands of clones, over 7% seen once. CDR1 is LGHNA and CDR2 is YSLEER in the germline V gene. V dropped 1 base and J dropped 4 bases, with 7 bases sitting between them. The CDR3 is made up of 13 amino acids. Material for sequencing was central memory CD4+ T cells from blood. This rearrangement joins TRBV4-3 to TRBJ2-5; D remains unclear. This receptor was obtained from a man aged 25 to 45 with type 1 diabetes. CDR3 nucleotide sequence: TGCGCCAGCAGCCAAGGACCCCGAGAGACCCAGTACTTC. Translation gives CASSQGPRETQYF.